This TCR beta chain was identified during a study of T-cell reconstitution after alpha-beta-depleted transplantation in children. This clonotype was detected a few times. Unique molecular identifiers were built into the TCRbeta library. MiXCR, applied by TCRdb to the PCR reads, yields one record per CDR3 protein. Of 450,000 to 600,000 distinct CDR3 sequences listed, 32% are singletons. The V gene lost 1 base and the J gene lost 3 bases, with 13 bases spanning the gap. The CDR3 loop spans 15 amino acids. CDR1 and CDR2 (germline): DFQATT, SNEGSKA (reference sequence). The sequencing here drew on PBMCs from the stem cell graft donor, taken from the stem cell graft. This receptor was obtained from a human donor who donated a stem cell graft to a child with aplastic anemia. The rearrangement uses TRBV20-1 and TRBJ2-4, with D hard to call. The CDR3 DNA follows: TGCAGTGCTAGAGTTCCTCAGGATCGCAAAAACATTCAGTACTTC. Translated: CSARVPQDRKNIQYF.